This passage covers 22 T cell receptor beta chains from one sample sequenced in a study of T cells after posttransplantation cyclophosphamide. This table comes from immunoSEQ multiplex PCR, and its TCRdb copy is limited to in-frame clones, with some not included. The table has 10,000 or so clones, roughly 80% seen once. Treatment was busulfan-fludarabine conditioning, a marrow graft, and cyclophosphamide on days +3 and +4. Sample: PBMCs, taken 1,700 to 2,000 days after a stem cell transplant with posttransplant cyclophosphamide. The receptors stem from a female patient aged 40 to 55 who received an allogeneic stem cell transplant from a related donor, was CMV-positive, and had no GVHD. Some of these T cells may belong to the graft donor.

In DNA, the CDR3 is TGTGCCAGCAGCCCGACCGGGACAGGGGCCTGGGAGCAGTACTTC. It is translated as CASSPTGTGAWEQYF. This chain uses TRBV27 with TRBJ2-7, with TRBD1 identical over 10 bases. Germline V gene data show CDR1 as MNHEY and CDR2 as SMNVEV (reference sequence). The CDR3 sequence is 15 residues long. Losses at the gene ends were 6 bases for V and 7 bases for J; bases not matched to a gene: 12.

The chain links TRBV21-1 to TRBJ2-3; the table calls TRBD1, which could not be checked here. TRBV21-1 is deemed a pseudogene. The CDR3 runs to 18 residues. In DNA form, the CDR3 reads TGTGCCAGCAGCAAACCCCCTTGGACAGGGGCTAGCACAGATACGCAGTATTTT. Residues: CASSKPPWTGASTDTQYF.

The chain combines TRBV19 with TRBJ2-1, with 13 bases matching TRBD2. Germline V lookup: CDR1 LNHDA, CDR2 SQIVND (reference sequence). V lost 3 bases, J lost 0 bases, and 8 bases stayed unmatched. The CDR3 consists of 19 residues. Here the CDR3 DNA reads TGTGCCAGTAGTATCTCAGGACTAGCGGGGGTGGACTCCTACAATGAGCAGTTCTTC. Translating gives CASSISGLAGVDSYNEQFF. Full variable domain (remainder filled in from reference TRBV19 and TRBJ2-1): DGGITQSPKYLFRKEGQNVTLSCEQNLNHDAMYWYRQDPGQGLRLIYYSQIVNDFQKGDIAEGYSVSREKKESFPLTVTSAQKNPTAFYLCASSISGLAGVDSYNEQFFGPGTRLTVL.

Here the CDR3 reads CASGFGTSNTGELFF. The DNA for the CDR3 is TGTGCCAGCGGCTTCGGGACATCGAACACCGGGGAGCTGTTTTTT. This chain connects TRBV6-5 to TRBJ2-2; D possibly corresponds to TRBD1 (6 bases). The germline gives CDR1 MNHEY, CDR2 SVGAGI. The CDR3 consists of 15 residues. Trimming took 8 bases from V and 0 from J, leaving 13 bases between them.

A single count supports this clone. The chain combines TRBV5-4 with TRBJ1-2; D not certain. V was cut by 2 bases and J by 1 base, with 9 bases left in between. The CDR3 covers 14 residues. Germline CDR1 is SGHNT and CDR2 is YYREEE (reference sequence). CDR3 DNA sequence: TGTGCCAGCAGCTTTGAGCGGGATAACTATGGCTACACCTTC. Its translation: CASSFERDNYGYTF.

The chain joins TRBV4-2 to TRBJ2-6; D uncertain. V lost 2 bases to trimming and J lost 1 base, with 21 bases between them. The germline CDR1 and CDR2 sequences are LGHNA and YNFKEQ. The CDR3 length is 20 residues. CDR3 sequence: CASSQHIVGPPRSGANVLTF. The CDR3 DNA follows: TGTGCCAGCAGCCAACACATTGTTGGGCCGCCCCGGTCTGGGGCCAACGTCCTGACTTTC.

Here the CDR3 reads CASSIFGDEYNEQFF. CDR3 nucleotides: TGTGCCAGTAGTATCTTCGGGGATGAATACAATGAGCAGTTCTTC. This chain links TRBV19 with TRBJ2-1; D is possibly TRBD2 (5 bases). The germline V gene has CDR1 LNHDA and CDR2 SQIVND (reference sequence). The V gene lost 3 bases and the J gene lost 4 bases, with 13 bases spanning the gap. This CDR3 contains 15 residues.

The chain carries TRBV5-6 and TRBJ1-1, with no clear D. Germline V gene sequence: CDR1 SGHDT, CDR2 YYEEEE. V was cut by 0 bases and J by 1 base, with 7 bases left in between. This CDR3 spans 14 amino acids. Here the CDR3 reads CASSLVGGNTEAFF. DNA for the CDR3: TGTGCCAGCAGCTTGGTGGGAGGGAACACTGAAGCTTTCTTT.

The genes are TRBV9 and TRBJ1-1, with D maybe TRBD1 (6 bases). Germline V gene sequence: CDR1 SGDLS, CDR2 YYNGEE. V gave up 0 bases and J gave up 5 bases, with 11 bases separating them. The CDR3 consists of 14 residues. The CDR3 DNA is TGTGCCAGCAGCGTAGGGGAGGGGGGGACTGAAGCTTTCTTT. Translating it yields CASSVGEGGTEAFF. Full variable domain (missing parts from reference TRBV9 and TRBJ1-1): DSGVTQTPKHLITATGQRVTLRCSPRSGDLSVYWYQQSLDQGLQFLIQYYNGEERAKGNILERFSAQQFPDLHSELNLSSLELGDSALYFCASSVGEGGTEAFFGQGTRLTVV.

The V gene is TRBV2, the J gene TRBJ2-1; the D is unclear. This CDR3 is built from 11 residues. Germline lookup yields CDR1 SNHLY and CDR2 FYNNEI. V lost 9 bases, J lost 6 bases, and 9 bases lay in between. The chain's CDR3 is CARSSGNEQFF. The CDR3 nucleotides are TGTGCCAGGTCCTCCGGCAATGAGCAGTTCTTC.

The chain carries TRBV19 and TRBJ2-5; 10 bases match TRBD1. This CDR3 is built from 16 residues. Trimming cost V 4 bases and J 4 bases; bases outside gene matches: 9. CDR1 LNHDA and CDR2 SQIVND come from the germline V gene (reference sequence). The CDR3 sequence: CASSTPRQGAGETQYF. CDR3 sequence (DNA): TGTGCCAGTAGTACCCCGCGACAGGGGGCTGGAGAGACCCAGTACTTC.

The chain employs TRBV4-1 and TRBJ2-7; 10 bases fit TRBD1. The ends lost 2 bases at V and 4 bases at J; junction bases unmatched: 5. CDR1 is MGHRA and CDR2 is YSYEKL in the germline V gene. The CDR3 covers 15 residues. CDR3 region: CASSQIRDRGYEQYF. In DNA form, the CDR3 reads TGCGCCAGCAGCCAAATCCGGGACAGGGGTTACGAGCAGTACTTC.

This clone turned up a few times. CDR3 in DNA: TGCGCCAGCAGCACTGCGGGACAGCGGAATCTATATGGCTACACCTTC. This gives the protein CASSTAGQRNLYGYTF. V is TRBV5-1 and J is TRBJ1-2, with 7 nucleotides matching TRBD1. CDR1 is SGHRS, CDR2 YFSETQ, per germline. With V trimmed by 4 bases and J by 5 bases, 14 bases remained unmatched. The CDR3 loop spans 16 amino acids. The complete variable domain, with remaining parts taken from reference TRBV5-1 and TRBJ1-2, reads KAGVTQTPRYLIKTRGQQVTLSCSPISGHRSVSWYQQTPGQGLQFLFEYFSETQRNKGNFPGRFSGRQFSNSRSEMNVSTLELGDSALYLCASSTAGQRNLYGYTFGSGTRLTVV.

On this clone itself: At one boundary the junction diverges from the germline segment, which might be a read error. The rearrangement joins TRBV4-3 to TRBJ2-1; no clear D. Germline loops: CDR1 LGHNA, CDR2 YSLEER. This CDR3 has 15 amino acids. CDR3 DNA sequence: TGCGCCAGCAGCAAAGACACCCAGATGTCCAATGAGCAGTTCTTC. Translating gives CASSKDTQMSNEQFF.

This rearrangement joins TRBV28 to TRBJ2-7, with D hard to call. The CDR3 extends over 11 amino acids. V lost 5 bases to trimming and J lost 1 base, with 3 bases between them. In germline, CDR1 is MDHEN, CDR2 SYDVKM. The CDR3 DNA reads as TGTGCCAGCAGTCGGTCCTACGAGCAGTACTTC. This encodes CASSRSYEQYF.

The gene calls are TRBV5-6 and TRBJ1-6, with D possibly being TRBD1 (6 bases). Trimming stripped 0 bases from V and 9 bases from J, with 13 bases between. CDR1 and CDR2 from the germline V gene are SGHDT and YYEEEE. CDR3 length: 15 residues. CDR3 residues: CASSLAGDGGSPLHF. CDR3 nucleotides: TGTGCCAGCAGCTTGGCAGGGGACGGCGGTTCACCCCTCCACTTT.

The CDR3 here is CASSPVGGWAFF. CDR3 DNA: TGTGCCAGCAGCCCGGTCGGGGGGTGGGCTTTCTTT. The genes are TRBV5-6 and TRBJ1-1; D perhaps matches TRBD1 (5 bases). The CDR3 runs to 12 residues. Germline loops: CDR1 SGHDT, CDR2 YYEEEE. With 4 bases removed from V and 11 bases from J, the gap between germline ends came to 15 bases.

In this sample, this clone turned up a few times. This chain links TRBV5-6 with TRBJ2-3, with TRBD2 identical over 7 bases. V was pared by 4 bases and J by 1 base, with 9 bases of the junction left unmatched. The CDR3 is made up of 16 amino acids. Germline loops: CDR1 SGHDT, CDR2 YYEEEE. The CDR3 spells CASSRGTTARTDTQYF. In nucleotides, the CDR3 is TGTGCCAGCAGCCGAGGGACTACGGCCCGCACAGATACGCAGTATTTT. The full variable domain, completed using reference TRBV5-6 and TRBJ2-3, is DAGVTQSPTHLIKTRGQQVTLRCSPKSGHDTVSWYQQALGQGPQFIFQYYEEEERQRGNFPDRFSGHQFPNYSSELNVNALLLGDSALYLCASSRGTTARTDTQYFGPGTRLTVL.

The chain links TRBV7-9 to TRBJ2-5, with TRBD1 matching 10 bases. The CDR3 is 14 amino acids. The V gene's germline CDR1 is SEHNR and CDR2 FQNEAQ (reference sequence). With V trimmed by 4 bases and J by 5 bases, 4 bases remained unmatched. In DNA, the CDR3 is TGTGCCAGCAGCTCGACAGGGGGCAAGGAGACCCAGTACTTC. Amino acids: CASSSTGGKETQYF.

The chain recombines TRBV6-5 with TRBJ1-2; D possibly corresponds to TRBD1 (6 bases). This CDR3 spans 14 amino acids. Trimming pared 4 bases from V and 7 bases from J, leaving 16 bases between. The germline gives CDR1 MNHEY, CDR2 SVGAGI. CDR3 bases: TGTGCCAGCAGTTTTAGACAGGCCCCGGGTGGCTACACCTTC. Translating gives CASSFRQAPGGYTF.

J is TRBJ1-3 and V is TRBV6-4, with D perhaps TRBD1 (5 bases). V lost 1 base to trimming and J lost 0 bases, with 13 bases between them. CDR3 size: 17 residues. Germline-derived CDR1 and CDR2 are MRHNA and SNTAGT. CDR3 amino acids: CASSDYRQSLSGNTIYF. Here the CDR3 DNA reads TGTGCCAGCAGTGACTACCGACAGTCTCTCTCTGGAAACACCATATATTTT.

The chain uses TRBV18 and TRBJ1-1; tentatively, D is TRBD1 (6 bases). There are 15 residues in the CDR3. Germline CDR1 KGHSH, CDR2 LQKENI. Deletions cut 1 base from V and 5 bases from J, with 14 bases between. The CDR3 DNA reads TGTGCCAGCTCACCACAAGCAGGGGTTAGGACTGAAGCTTTCTTT. It codes for CASSPQAGVRTEAFF.